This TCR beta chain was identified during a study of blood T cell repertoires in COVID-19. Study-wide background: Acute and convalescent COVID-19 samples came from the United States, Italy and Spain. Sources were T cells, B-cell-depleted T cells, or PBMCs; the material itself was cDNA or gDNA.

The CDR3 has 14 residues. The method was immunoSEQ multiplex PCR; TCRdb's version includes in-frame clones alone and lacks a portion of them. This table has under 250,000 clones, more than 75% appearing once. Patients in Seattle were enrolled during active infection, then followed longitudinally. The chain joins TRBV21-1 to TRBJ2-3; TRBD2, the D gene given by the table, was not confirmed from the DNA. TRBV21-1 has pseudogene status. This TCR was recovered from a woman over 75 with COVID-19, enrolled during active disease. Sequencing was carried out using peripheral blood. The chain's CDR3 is CASSKGVRADTQYF. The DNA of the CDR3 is TGTGCCAGCAGCAAGGGAGTCCGCGCAGATACGCAGTATTTT.